The source of this T cell receptor (beta chain) is a study of blood T cell repertoires in COVID-19. Study-wide background: There were acute and convalescent COVID-19 samples, and they came from the United States, Italy and Spain. T cells, B-cell-depleted T cells, or PBMCs provided the cDNA or gDNA that served as material.

The CDR3 length is 15 residues. V dropped 0 bases and J dropped 0 bases, with 9 bases sitting between them. Germline V gene sequence: CDR1 GTSNPN, CDR2 SVGIG (reference sequence). Under the authors' procedure: How many nucleated cells were present was estimated from reference gene primer amplification. Some clones are missing from TCRdb's copy, which holds only in-frame ones; the method was immunoSEQ multiplex PCR. That table furnishes V, J and clone size, whereas the DNA furnished D and trimming. The sample has 55,000 to 85,000 clones, approximately 88% seen once. The clonotype was recovered from a human donor in a cohort sampled during active COVID-19. Material: peripheral blood. The chain carries TRBV30 and TRBJ1-5; D might be TRBD1 (6 bases). The CDR3 sequence is CAWSVGDISNQPQHF. In nucleotides, the CDR3 is TGTGCCTGGAGTGTGGGGGACATTAGCAATCAGCCCCAGCATTTT. Variable domain in full (rest from reference TRBV30 and TRBJ1-5): SQTIHQWPATLVQPVGSPLSLECTVEGTSNPNLYWYRQAAGRGLQLLFYSVGIGQISSEVPQNLSASRPQDRQFILSSKKLLLSDSGFYLCAWSVGDISNQPQHFGDGTRLSIL.